This T cell receptor beta chain originates from a study of vaccination and CD4 T cells after COVID-19. General study results and limits: Post-vaccination, and not before, a median roughly 86% of reactive clones appeared in convalescent patients.

V lost 6 bases, J lost 8 bases, and 10 bases lay in between. Germline V gene lookup returns CDR1 MNHNS and CDR2 SASEGT. CDR3 length: 11 amino acids. The assay that was used to sequence DNA from cultured CD4+ T cells was the Oncomine TCR Beta short-read assay. Each CDR3 protein gets one entry after TCRdb re-called the PCR reads with MiXCR. This sample carries about 14,000 distinct CDR3 sequences, roughly 48% of them seen once, and the ten largest clones take 9% to 15%. Treatment indicated: approximately 9-day PBMC culture with coronavirus spike peptide pools or control peptides (ViraFEST assay). With respect to this clonotype: Its antigen is still unknown.

The clonotype was recovered from a human donor who had recovered from COVID-19. The rearrangement joins TRBV6-1 to TRBJ1-2; D is unresolved. The sequencing input was CD4+ T cells from blood, cultured in vitro. CDR3 sequence reads: CASSDNWGYTF. The CDR3 DNA reads as TGTGCCAGCAGCGACAACTGGGGCTACACCTTC.